This T cell receptor beta chain was identified in a study of T cell responses to AZD1222 COVID-19 vaccine. Study-wide results and limits: Across the whole spike, CD4 TCRs peaked at regions 160-218 and 743-854.

With regard to this clone: Its antigen is currently unknown.

CDR3 size: 15 residues. Trimming left V 4 bases short and J 3 bases short, with 16 bases between. In germline, CDR1 is LGHNA, CDR2 YNFKEQ. Method: immunoSEQ multiplex PCR; TCRdb's copy keeps in-frame clones and lacks some. This table has 150,000 or so clones, 82% appearing once. Sequenced material: peripheral blood, taken on day 0 of MenACWY control vaccination. The source is an adult in good health. The chain combines TRBV4-2 with TRBJ2-7, with unresolved D. CDR3 bases: TGTGCCAGCAGCCTCGGGTTGGGATCCGACTACGAGCAGTACGTC. This codes for CASSLGLGSDYEQYV.